This T cell receptor beta chain stems from a study of early T cells in non-severe SARS-CoV-2 infection. The V and J ends lost 5 bases and 13 bases, in that order; junction bases with no gene match: 7. The CDR3 contains 12 residues. This clonotype was found many times. A single record per CDR3 protein comes from TCRdb applying MiXCR to the 5' RACE reads. The data show tens of thousands of distinct CDR3 sequences, approximately 12% seen once. What was sequenced was whole blood. This chain joins TRBV12-3 or TRBV12-4 and TRBJ2-2; 7 bases line up with TRBD2. The receptor was isolated from an adult who was a healthcare worker with PCR-confirmed SARS-CoV-2 infection or an uninfected control (not recorded which). CDR3 residues: CASSTSAGRLFF. CDR3 coding DNA: TGTGCCAGCAGTACTTCAGCGGGGAGGCTGTTTTTT.